Reported below is one T cell receptor beta chain. Primers for the PCR totalled 60 Vbeta and 13 Jbeta. Assay used: immunoSEQ multiplex PCR; TCRdb lists only in-frame clones, some missing. This table has over 85,000 clones, around 87% appearing once. Germline CDR1 MNHEY, CDR2 SVGAGI. Trimming removed 2 bases at V and 3 bases at J, with 11 bases between. This CDR3 has 15 amino acids. This entry belongs to a study of cytomegalovirus exposure and HLA in healthy donors. This chain connects TRBV6-5 to TRBJ2-1, with D tentatively TRBD1 (5 bases). The clonotype was recovered from a man between 40 and 49 years old in good health and CMV-seronegative. Sequenced material: PBMCs. The CDR3 sequence: CASSYETAFYNEQFF. The DNA of the CDR3 is TGTGCCAGCAGTTACGAGACAGCTTTCTACAATGAGCAGTTCTTC.